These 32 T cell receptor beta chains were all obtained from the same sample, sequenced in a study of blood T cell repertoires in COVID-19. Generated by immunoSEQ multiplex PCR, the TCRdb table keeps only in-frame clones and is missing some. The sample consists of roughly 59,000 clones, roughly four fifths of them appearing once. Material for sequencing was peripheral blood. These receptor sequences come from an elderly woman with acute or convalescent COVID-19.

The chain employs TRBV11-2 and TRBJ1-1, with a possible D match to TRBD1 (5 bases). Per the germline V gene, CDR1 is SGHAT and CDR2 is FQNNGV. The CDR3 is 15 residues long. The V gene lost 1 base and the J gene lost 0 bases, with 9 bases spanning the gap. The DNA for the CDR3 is TGTGCCAGCAGCTTAGGCGGGGCAGTGAACACTGAAGCTTTCTTT. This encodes CASSLGGAVNTEAFF.

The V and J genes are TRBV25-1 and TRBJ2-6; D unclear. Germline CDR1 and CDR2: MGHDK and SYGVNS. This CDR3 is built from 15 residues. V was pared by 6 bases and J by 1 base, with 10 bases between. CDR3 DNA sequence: TGTGCCAGCAGGCGGCCCGGATCTGGGGCCAACGTCCTGACTTTC. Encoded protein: CASRRPGSGANVLTF.

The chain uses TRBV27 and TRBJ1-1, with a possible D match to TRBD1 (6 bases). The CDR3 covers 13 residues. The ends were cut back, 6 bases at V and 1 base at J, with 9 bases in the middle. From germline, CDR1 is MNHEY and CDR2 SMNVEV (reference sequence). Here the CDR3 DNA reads TGTGCCAGCAGACAGGGACCGAACACTGAAGCTTTCTTT. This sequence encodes CASRQGPNTEAFF.

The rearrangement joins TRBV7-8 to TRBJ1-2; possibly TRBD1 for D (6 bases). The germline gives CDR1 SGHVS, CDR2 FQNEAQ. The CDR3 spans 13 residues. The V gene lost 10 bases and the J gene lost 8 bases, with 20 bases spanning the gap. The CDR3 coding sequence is TGTGCCACCGCTACCGGGGGGGCCGTAGGCTACACCTTC. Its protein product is CATATGGAVGYTF.

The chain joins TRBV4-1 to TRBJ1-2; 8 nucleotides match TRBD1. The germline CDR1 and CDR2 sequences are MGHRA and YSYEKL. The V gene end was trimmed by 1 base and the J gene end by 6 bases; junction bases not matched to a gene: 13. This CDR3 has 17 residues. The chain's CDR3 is CASSQVGTGAGQDGYTF. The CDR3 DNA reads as TGCGCCAGCAGCCAAGTCGGGACAGGCGCCGGTCAAGATGGCTACACCTTC.

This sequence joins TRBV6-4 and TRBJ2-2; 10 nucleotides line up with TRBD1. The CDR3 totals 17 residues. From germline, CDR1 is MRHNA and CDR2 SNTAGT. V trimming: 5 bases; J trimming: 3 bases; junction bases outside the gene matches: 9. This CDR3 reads CASSLDDRGHDTGELFF. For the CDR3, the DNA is TGTGCCAGCAGTCTCGACGACAGGGGGCACGACACCGGGGAGCTGTTTTTT.

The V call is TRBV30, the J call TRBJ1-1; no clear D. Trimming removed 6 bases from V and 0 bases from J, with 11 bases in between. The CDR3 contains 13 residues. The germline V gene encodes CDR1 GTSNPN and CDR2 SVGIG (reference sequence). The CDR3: CACPSIMNTEAFF. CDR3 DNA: TGTGCCTGTCCATCTATAATGAACACTGAAGCTTTCTTT.

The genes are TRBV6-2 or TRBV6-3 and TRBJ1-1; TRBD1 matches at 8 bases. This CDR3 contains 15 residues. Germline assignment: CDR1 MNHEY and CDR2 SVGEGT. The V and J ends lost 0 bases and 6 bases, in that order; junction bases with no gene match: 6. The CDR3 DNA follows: TGTGCCAGCAGTTACTCTTCCAGGGGGCTCGCTGAAGCTTTCTTT. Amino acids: CASSYSSRGLAEAFF.

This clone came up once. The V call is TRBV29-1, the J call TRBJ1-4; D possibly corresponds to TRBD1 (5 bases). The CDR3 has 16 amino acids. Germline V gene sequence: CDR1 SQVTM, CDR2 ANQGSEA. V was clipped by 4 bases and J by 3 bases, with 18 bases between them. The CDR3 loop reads CSVVGRSSGANEKLFF. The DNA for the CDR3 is TGCAGCGTTGTAGGGAGGAGTTCGGGGGCTAATGAAAAACTGTTTTTT.

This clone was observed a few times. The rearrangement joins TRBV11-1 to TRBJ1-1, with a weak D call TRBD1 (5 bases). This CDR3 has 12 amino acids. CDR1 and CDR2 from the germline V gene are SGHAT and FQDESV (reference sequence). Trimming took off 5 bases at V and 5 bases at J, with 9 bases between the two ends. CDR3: CASSPRGTEAFF. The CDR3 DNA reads TGTGCCAGCAGCCCGCGGGGGACTGAAGCTTTCTTT.

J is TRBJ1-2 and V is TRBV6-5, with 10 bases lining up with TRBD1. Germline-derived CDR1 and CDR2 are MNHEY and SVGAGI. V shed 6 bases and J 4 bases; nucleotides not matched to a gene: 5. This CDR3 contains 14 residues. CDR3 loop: CASRPGQGSYGYTF. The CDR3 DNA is TGTGCCAGCAGACCGGGACAGGGGTCCTATGGCTACACCTTC.

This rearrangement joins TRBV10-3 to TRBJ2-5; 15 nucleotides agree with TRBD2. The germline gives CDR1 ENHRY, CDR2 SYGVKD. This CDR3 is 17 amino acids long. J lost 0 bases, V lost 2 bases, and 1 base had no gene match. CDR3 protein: CAISEGLAGGYQETQYF. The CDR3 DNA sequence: TGTGCCATCAGTGAGGGACTAGCGGGAGGGTACCAAGAGACCCAGTACTTC.

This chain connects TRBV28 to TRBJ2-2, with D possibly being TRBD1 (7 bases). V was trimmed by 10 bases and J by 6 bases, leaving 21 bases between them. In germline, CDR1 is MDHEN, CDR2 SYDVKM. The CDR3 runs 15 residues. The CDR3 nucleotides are TGTGCCACCAAGGAGGGGGCCCGGTCCGCCGGGGAGCTGTTTTTT. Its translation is CATKEGARSAGELFF.

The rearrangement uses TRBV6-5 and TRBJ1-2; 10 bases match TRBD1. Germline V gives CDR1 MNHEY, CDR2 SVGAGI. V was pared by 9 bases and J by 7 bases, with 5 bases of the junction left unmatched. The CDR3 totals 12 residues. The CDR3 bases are TGTGCCAGTCGGGACAGGGGTCTTGGCTACACCTTC. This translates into CASRDRGLGYTF.

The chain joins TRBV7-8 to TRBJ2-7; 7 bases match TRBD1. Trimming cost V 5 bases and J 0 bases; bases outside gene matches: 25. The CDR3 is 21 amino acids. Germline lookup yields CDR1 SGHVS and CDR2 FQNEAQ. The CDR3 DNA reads TGTGCCAGCAGCGCGACGAAATTTCGGGACAGTACTAAGACTGGCTCCTACGAGCAGTACTTC. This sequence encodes CASSATKFRDSTKTGSYEQYF.

CDR3 in amino acids: CASSIRGGRENTEAFF. CDR3 DNA: TGTGCCAGTAGTATTAGGGGGGGACGAGAGAACACTGAAGCTTTCTTT. The chain is built from TRBV19 and TRBJ1-1; TRBD1 might be the D (6 bases). This CDR3 has 16 amino acids. V was shortened by 3 bases and J by 1 base, with 15 bases between the two germline ends. Germline assignment: CDR1 LNHDA and CDR2 SQIVND (reference sequence).

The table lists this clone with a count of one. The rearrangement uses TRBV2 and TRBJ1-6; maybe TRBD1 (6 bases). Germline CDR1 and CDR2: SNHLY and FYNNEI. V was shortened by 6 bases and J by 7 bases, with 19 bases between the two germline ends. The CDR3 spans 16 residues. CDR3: CASRVGGAGGNSPLHF. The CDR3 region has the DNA TGTGCCAGCAGGGTTGGGGGGGCTGGTGGCAATTCACCCCTCCACTTT. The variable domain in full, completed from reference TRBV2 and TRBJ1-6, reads EPEVTQTPSHQVTQMGQEVILRCVPISNHLYFYWYRQILGQKVEFLVSFYNNEISEKSEIFDDQFSVERPDGSNFTLKIRSTKLEDSAMYFCASRVGGAGGNSPLHFGNGTRLTVT.

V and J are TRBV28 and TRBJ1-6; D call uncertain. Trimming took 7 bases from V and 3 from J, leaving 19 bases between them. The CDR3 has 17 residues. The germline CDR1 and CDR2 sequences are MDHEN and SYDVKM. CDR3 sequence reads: CASTTPRGRGYNSPLHF. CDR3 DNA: TGTGCCAGCACCACCCCTCGAGGCAGAGGCTATAATTCACCCCTCCACTTT.

In DNA form, the CDR3 reads TGTGCCAGCAGTGAGTGGCAGGGTACTGAAGCTTTCTTT. Encoded protein: CASSEWQGTEAFF. This chain connects TRBV6-4 to TRBJ1-1; tentative D call: TRBD1 (5 bases). The CDR3 runs 13 residues. The V end lost 3 bases, the J end lost 5 bases, and 10 bases lay between the germline ends. The germline V gene has CDR1 MRHNA and CDR2 SNTAGT.

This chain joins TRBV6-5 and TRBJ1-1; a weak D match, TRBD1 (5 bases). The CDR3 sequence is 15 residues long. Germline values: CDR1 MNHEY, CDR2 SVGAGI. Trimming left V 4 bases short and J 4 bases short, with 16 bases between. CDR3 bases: TGTGCCAGCAGTTGGGGCAGGGTTTTGGGCACTGAAGCTTTCTTT. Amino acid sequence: CASSWGRVLGTEAFF.

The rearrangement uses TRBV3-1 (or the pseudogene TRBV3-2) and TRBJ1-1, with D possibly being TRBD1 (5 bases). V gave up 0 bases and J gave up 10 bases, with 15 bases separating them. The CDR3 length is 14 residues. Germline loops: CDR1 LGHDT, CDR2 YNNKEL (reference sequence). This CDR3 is CASSQDMVGGGAFF. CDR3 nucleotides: TGTGCCAGCAGCCAAGATATGGTTGGCGGGGGAGCTTTCTTT.

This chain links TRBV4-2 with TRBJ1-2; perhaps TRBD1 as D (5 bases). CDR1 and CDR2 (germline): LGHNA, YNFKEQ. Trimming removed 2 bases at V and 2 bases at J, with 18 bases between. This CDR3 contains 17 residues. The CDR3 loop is CASSQHSSSTENYGYTF. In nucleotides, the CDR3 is TGTGCCAGCAGCCAACACTCCTCATCGACAGAAAACTATGGCTACACCTTC.

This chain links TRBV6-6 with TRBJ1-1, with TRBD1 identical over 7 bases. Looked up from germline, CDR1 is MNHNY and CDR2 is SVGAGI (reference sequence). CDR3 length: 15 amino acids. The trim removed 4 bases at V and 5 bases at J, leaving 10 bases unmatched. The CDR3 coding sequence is TGTGCCAGCAGTTCCAGCGACAGGGTAGGGACTGAAGCTTTCTTT. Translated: CASSSSDRVGTEAFF.

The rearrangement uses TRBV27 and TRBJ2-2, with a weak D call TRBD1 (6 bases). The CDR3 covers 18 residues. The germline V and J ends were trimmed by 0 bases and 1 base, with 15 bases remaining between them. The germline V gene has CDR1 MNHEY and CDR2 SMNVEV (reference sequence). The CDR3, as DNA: TGTGCCAGCAGTTTATCGAGGAGGTGGACAGTGAACACCGGGGAGCTGTTTTTT. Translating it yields CASSLSRRWTVNTGELFF.

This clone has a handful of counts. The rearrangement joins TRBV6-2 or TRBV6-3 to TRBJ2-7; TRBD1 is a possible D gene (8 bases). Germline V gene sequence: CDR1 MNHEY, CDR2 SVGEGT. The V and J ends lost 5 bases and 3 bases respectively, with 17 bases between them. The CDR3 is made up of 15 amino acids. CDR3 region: CASSITGGGDYEQYF. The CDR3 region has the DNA TGTGCCAGCAGTATCACAGGGGGAGGGGACTACGAGCAGTACTTC.

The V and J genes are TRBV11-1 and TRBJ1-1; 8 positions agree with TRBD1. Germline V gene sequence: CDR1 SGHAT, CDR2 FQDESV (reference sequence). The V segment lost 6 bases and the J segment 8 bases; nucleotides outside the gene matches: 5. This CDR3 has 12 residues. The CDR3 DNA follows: TGTGCCAGCAGATCAACAGGGGGGGAAGCTTTCTTT. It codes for CASRSTGGEAFF. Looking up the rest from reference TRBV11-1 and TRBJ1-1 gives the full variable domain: EAEVAQSPRYKITEKSQAVAFWCDPISGHATLYWYRQILGQGPELLVQFQDESVVDDSQLPKDRFSAERLKGVDSTLKIQPAELGDSAMYLCASRSTGGEAFFGQGTRLTVV.

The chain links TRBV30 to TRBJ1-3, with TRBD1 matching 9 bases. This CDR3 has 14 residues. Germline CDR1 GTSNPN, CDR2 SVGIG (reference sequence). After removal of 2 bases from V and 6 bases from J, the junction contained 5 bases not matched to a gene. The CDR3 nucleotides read TGTGCCTGGAGTCACCGACAGGGGGTAAACACCATATATTTT. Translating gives CAWSHRQGVNTIYF. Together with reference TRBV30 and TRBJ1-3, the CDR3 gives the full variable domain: SQTIHQWPATLVQPVGSPLSLECTVEGTSNPNLYWYRQAAGRGLQLLFYSVGIGQISSEVPQNLSASRPQDRQFILSSKKLLLSDSGFYLCAWSHRQGVNTIYFGEGSWLTVV.

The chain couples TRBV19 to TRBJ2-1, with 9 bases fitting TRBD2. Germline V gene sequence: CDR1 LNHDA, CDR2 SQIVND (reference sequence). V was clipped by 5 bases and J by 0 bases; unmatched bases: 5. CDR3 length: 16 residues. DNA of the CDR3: TGTGCCAGTAGTGCGCATAGCGGGAGCTCCTACAATGAGCAGTTCTTC. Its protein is CASSAHSGSSYNEQFF.

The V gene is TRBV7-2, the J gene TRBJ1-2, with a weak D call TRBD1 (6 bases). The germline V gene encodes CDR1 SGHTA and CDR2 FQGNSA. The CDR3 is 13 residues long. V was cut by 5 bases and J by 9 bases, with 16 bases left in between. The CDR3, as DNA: TGTGCCAGCAGCGCACCACTGGGGGCCAGCTACACCTTC. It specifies CASSAPLGASYTF.

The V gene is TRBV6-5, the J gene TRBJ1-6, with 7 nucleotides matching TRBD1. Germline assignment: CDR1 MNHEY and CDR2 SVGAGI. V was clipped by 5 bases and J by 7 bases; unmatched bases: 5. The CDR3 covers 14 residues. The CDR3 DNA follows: TGTGCCAGCAGTCTACAGGGGTCGAATTCACCCCTCCACTTT. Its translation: CASSLQGSNSPLHF.

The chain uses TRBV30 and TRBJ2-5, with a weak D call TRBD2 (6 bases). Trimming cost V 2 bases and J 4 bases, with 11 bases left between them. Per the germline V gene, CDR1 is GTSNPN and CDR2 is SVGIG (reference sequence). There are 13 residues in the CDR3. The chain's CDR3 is CAWSPGLRETQYF. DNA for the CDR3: TGTGCCTGGAGTCCGGGACTCAGAGAGACCCAGTACTTC. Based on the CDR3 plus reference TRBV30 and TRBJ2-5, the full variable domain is SQTIHQWPATLVQPVGSPLSLECTVEGTSNPNLYWYRQAAGRGLQLLFYSVGIGQISSEVPQNLSASRPQDRQFILSSKKLLLSDSGFYLCAWSPGLRETQYFGPGTRLLVL.

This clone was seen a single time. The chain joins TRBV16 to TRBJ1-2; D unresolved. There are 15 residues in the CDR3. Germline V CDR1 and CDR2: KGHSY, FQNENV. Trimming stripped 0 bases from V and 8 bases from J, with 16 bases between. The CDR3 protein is CASSQSEGGIIGYTF. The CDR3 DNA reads TGTGCCAGCAGCCAATCCGAGGGAGGGATAATAGGCTACACCTTC.